This T cell receptor beta chain is from a study of chemoradiotherapy in HPV16-positive cancers. V was pared by 4 bases and J by 3 bases, with 12 bases of the junction left unmatched. This CDR3 is built from 17 residues. Germline assignment: CDR1 SGHTS and CDR2 YDEGEE. Repeated repertoire sampling spanned the course of chemoradiotherapy. The table came from immunoSEQ multiplex PCR; TCRdb's copy has only in-frame clones and leaves some out. The table records about 5,400 clones, approximately 71% of them present only once. This TCR was sampled from a human donor with HPV-associated anogenital cancer. This sample comprised tumor tissue, obtained from a patient who underwent chemoradiotherapy. The genes are TRBV5-8 and TRBJ1-4, with 7 bases that match TRBD1. In DNA, the CDR3 is TGTGCCAGCAGCACCAGCAGGGGGGGCGCCTCTAATGAAAAACTGTTTTTT. Protein product: CASSTSRGGASNEKLFF.